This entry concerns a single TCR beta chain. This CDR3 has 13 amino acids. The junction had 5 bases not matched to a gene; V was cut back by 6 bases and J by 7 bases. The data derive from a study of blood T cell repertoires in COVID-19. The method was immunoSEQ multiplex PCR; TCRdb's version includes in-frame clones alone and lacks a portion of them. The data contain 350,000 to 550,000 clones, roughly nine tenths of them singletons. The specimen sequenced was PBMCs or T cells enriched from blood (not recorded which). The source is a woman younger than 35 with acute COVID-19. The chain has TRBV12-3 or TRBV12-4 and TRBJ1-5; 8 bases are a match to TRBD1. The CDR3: CASRGQGGQPQHF. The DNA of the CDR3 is TGTGCCAGCAGAGGACAGGGCGGGCAGCCCCAGCATTTT.